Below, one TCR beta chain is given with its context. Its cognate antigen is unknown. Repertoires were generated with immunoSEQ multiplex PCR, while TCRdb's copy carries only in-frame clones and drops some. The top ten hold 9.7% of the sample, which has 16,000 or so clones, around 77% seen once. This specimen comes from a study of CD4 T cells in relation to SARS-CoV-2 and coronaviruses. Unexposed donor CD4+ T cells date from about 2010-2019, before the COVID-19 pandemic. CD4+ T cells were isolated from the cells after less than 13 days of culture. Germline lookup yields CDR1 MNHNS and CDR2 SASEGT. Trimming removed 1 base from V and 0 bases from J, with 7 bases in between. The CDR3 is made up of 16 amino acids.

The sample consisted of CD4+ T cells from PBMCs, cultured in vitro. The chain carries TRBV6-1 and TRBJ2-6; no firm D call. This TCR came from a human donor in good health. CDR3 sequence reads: CASSEEVSSGANVLTF. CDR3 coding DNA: TGTGCCAGCAGTGAAGAAGTCAGCTCTGGGGCCAACGTCCTGACTTTC.